This T cell receptor beta chain was identified during a study of identical twins' blood T cells. Sample barcodes were added at both library ends during cDNA synthesis. TCRdb called the 5' RACE reads again in MiXCR, with one record for every CDR3 protein. The data hold roughly 380,000 distinct CDR3 sequences, with roughly 30% observed a single time. Six healthy women, forming three identical twin pairs, donated samples. General observations from the study: Twin repertoire similarity may partly reflect shared environment.

This CDR3 has 16 residues. V lost 4 bases, J lost 8 bases, and 21 bases lay in between. Germline loops: CDR1 SGHRS, CDR2 YFSETQ. As for this clonotype: Its target is not known.

Sequencing was done on a sample of PBMCs. The clonotype was recovered from a woman aged 18-49 years in good health. V gene TRBV5-1 combines with J gene TRBJ1-4; maybe TRBD1 (6 bases). CDR3 amino acids: CASSLLQGQSAEKLFF. The CDR3 DNA is TGCGCCAGCAGCCTTCTACAGGGCCAGTCTGCGGAAAAACTGTTTTTT.